These T cell receptor beta chains were read from a single sample in a study of cytomegalovirus exposure and HLA in healthy donors. Method: immunoSEQ multiplex PCR; TCRdb's copy keeps in-frame clones and lacks some. Of roughly 180,000 clones listed, more than 60% are singletons. Source material: PBMCs. These TCRs come from a middle-aged woman in good health and CMV-seropositive. Each CDR3 is given with its conserved first and last residue. A D gene is named only where the DNA matches it firmly. Size is stated for part of the rows, as once, few or many counts, or as a class when the clone is expanded.

v_gene	abundance	d_gene	j_gene	CDR3nt	CDR3aa
TRBV9	NA	NA	TRBJ2-7	TGTGCCAGCAGCGTAGGGCTAGGGGCCCACGAGCAGTACTTC	CASSVGLGAHEQYF
TRBV5-1	NA	TRBD2	TRBJ2-3	TGCGCCAGCAGCCTTGGGAGGGCCGCAGATACGCAGTATTTT	CASSLGRAADTQYF
TRBV28	NA	TRBD1	TRBJ2-7	TGTGCCAGCAGTTTTTTACAGGGGAACTACGAGCAGTACTTC	CASSFLQGNYEQYF
TRBV5-1	NA	NA	TRBJ2-5	TGCGCCAGCAGCTTGCCGGGGGGCGAAGAGACCCAGTACTTC	CASSLPGGEETQYF
TRBV15	once	NA	TRBJ2-3	TGTGCCACCAGCAGAGGGGGAGTTACGGGATCCAAAGATACGCAGTATTTT	CATSRGGVTGSKDTQYF
TRBV7-9	NA	TRBD2	TRBJ2-2	TGTGCCAGCAGAGGCGGGAGAGTCTCCGGGGAGCTGTTTTTT	CASRGGRVSGELFF
TRBV28	NA	NA	TRBJ2-1	TGTGCCAGCAGTTTTCGGGGGATGTACTACAATGAGCAGTTCTTC	CASSFRGMYYNEQFF
TRBV5-1	NA	NA	TRBJ1-3	TGCGCCAGCAGCTTGGACGGTACCGACTCTGGAAACACCATATATTTT	CASSLDGTDSGNTIYF
TRBV2	NA	NA	TRBJ2-7	TGTGCCAGCAGTGTGGGGAGGCAGTACTTC	CASSVGRQYF
TRBV4-3	NA	NA	TRBJ1-2	TGCGCCAGCAGCCCGACCAGTCTCCAGACAACTAACTATGGCTACACCTTC	CASSPTSLQTTNYGYTF
TRBV4-2	NA	NA	TRBJ2-1	TGTGCCAGCAGCCACCCGGGTCGGCTAGCCGGGTACAATGAGCAGTTCTTC	CASSHPGRLAGYNEQFF
TRBV6-1	NA	NA	TRBJ2-7	TGTGCCAGCCTTCGATGGCAGGGCGACGAGCAGTACTTC	CASLRWQGDEQYF
TRBV19	few	NA	TRBJ2-7	TGTGCCAGTAGTATAGATCATCTTACACACCAAGTGAGGACTACGGGCGAGCAGTACTTC	CASSIDHLTHQVRTTGEQYF
TRBV5-1	NA	TRBD1	TRBJ1-2	TGCGCCAGCAGGTTTAACTCGGACAGGGATTATGGCTACACCTTC	CASRFNSDRDYGYTF
TRBV4-3	few	NA	TRBJ2-2	TGCGCCAGCAGCCAAGATCCGTTCACCGGGGAGCTGTTTTTT	CASSQDPFTGELFF
TRBV13	NA	TRBD2	TRBJ2-3	TGTGCCAGCAGCCCCCTACTAGCGGGAGGGGGAGATACGCAGTATTTT	CASSPLLAGGGDTQYF
TRBV4-2	NA	TRBD1	TRBJ1-2	TGTGCCAGCAGCCCGGACAGGCTCGCCTTTAACTATGGCTACACCTTC	CASSPDRLAFNYGYTF
TRBV5-1	NA	TRBD2	TRBJ2-1	TGCGCCAGCAGCTTGGGAGCGGGCGGGAGTTCCTACAATGAGCAGTTCTTC	CASSLGAGGSSYNEQFF
TRBV28	once	NA	TRBJ2-7	TGTGCCAGCAGTATCCCGGGGGTCGGCTACGAGCAGTACTTC	CASSIPGVGYEQYF
TRBV5-1	NA	NA	TRBJ1-1	TGCGCCAGCAGCTTGGGGTGGGGCGGTTTGAACACTGAAGCTTTCTTT	CASSLGWGGLNTEAFF
TRBV28	once	NA	TRBJ1-2	TGTGCCAGCAGTTTACGCGCCAGGCGCGTGGATGGCTACACCTTC	CASSLRARRVDGYTF
TRBV28	NA	TRBD1	TRBJ1-5	TGTGCCAGCAGGATCCGGACAGGGGGCTATCAGCCCCAGCATTTT	CASRIRTGGYQPQHF
TRBV9	NA	NA	TRBJ1-2	TGTGCCAGCAGCACCGAAGGGGGACGCTACACCTTC	CASSTEGGRYTF
TRBV29-1	NA	TRBD1	TRBJ2-7	TGCAGCGTTGAAGATCGACAGGGGATGAACTCCTACGAGCAGTACTTC	CSVEDRQGMNSYEQYF
TRBV29-1	NA	NA	TRBJ2-2	TGCAGCGCTAGTGTACCAGTAGACACCGGGGAGCTGTTTTTT	CSASVPVDTGELFF
TRBV23-1	NA	NA	TRBJ2-7	TGCGCCAGCGGACTGTCTAGCGCCCCTCCCTACGAGCAGTACTTC	CASGLSSAPPYEQYF
TRBV6-5	once	NA	TRBJ2-7	TGTGCCAGCAGTTACTCTGCCCGGGGGACCTACGAGCAGTACTTC	CASSYSARGTYEQYF
TRBV28	NA	NA	TRBJ2-7	TGTGCCGCAGGGATGTACTACGAGCAGTACTTC	CAAGMYYEQYF
TRBV29-1	NA	NA	TRBJ2-1	TGCCTAGGACAGAGATACAATGAGCAGTTCTTC	CLGQRYNEQFF
TRBV28	once	TRBD1	TRBJ2-7	TGTGCCAGCGCCCCGGACAGGGGAAGGAGCTCCTACGAGCAGTACTTC	CASAPDRGRSSYEQYF
TRBV5-5	NA	NA	TRBJ1-6	TGTGCCAGCAGCTTGGGTCCTGATTCACCCCTCCACTTT	CASSLGPDSPLHF
TRBV18	NA	NA	TRBJ2-1	TGTGCCAGCTCACCTCAGACAGAGTACAATGAGCAGTTCTTC	CASSPQTEYNEQFF
TRBV7-2	NA	NA	TRBJ2-4	TGTGCCAGCAGCTTAGGCGGATTTAGCCAAAACATTCAGTACTTC	CASSLGGFSQNIQYF
TRBV6-5	NA	TRBD2	TRBJ2-1	TGTGCCAGCAGTTACGTTAGCGGGAGGGATCCGCCGTTCTTC	CASSYVSGRDPPFF
TRBV5-8	NA	NA	TRBJ1-4	TGTGCCAGCATCCGTAGGGGCTCCCGCCAAAAACTGTTTTTT	CASIRRGSRQKLFF
TRBV30	NA	NA	TRBJ1-5	TGTGCCTGGAGCGACTCCCGGTTCCATCAGCCCCAGCATTTT	CAWSDSRFHQPQHF
TRBV27	NA	TRBD1	TRBJ2-1	TGTGCCAGCAGACTCTACTCGGGACAGGGTTCCAATGAGCAGTTCTTC	CASRLYSGQGSNEQFF
TRBV27	NA	NA	TRBJ2-4	TGTGCCAGCAGTGAGGCCAGGGAAATACTAGCCAAAAACATTCAGTACTTC	CASSEAREILAKNIQYF
TRBV6-5	NA	NA	TRBJ2-7	TGTGCCAGCAGTCGCCCGGGAGCCGGCTCCTACGAGCAGTACTTC	CASSRPGAGSYEQYF
TRBV6-1	NA	NA	TRBJ2-1	TGTGCCAGCAGAGGGGGGGACGCCTCCTACAATGAGCAGTTCTTC	CASRGGDASYNEQFF
TRBV5-1	NA	TRBD2	TRBJ2-3	TGCGCCAGCAGCACCGGACTAGCGGGAGATACGCAGTATTTT	CASSTGLAGDTQYF
TRBV7-3	NA	NA	TRBJ2-1	TGTGCCAGCAGCTTCTCGGGAGTTTACAATGAGCAGTTCTTC	CASSFSGVYNEQFF
TRBV28	NA	TRBD1	TRBJ2-5	TGTGCCAGCAGTTTGTCTACAGGGGGCGGGGAGACCCAGTACTTC	CASSLSTGGGETQYF
TRBV11-2	NA	NA	TRBJ1-6	TGTGCCAGCAGCCCTCGGGGCAGGGGCAATTCACCCCTCCACTTT	CASSPRGRGNSPLHF
TRBV18	once	NA	TRBJ1-2	TGTGCCAGCTCACCAATTGTCCAGGGATCGGAGGGCTACACCTTC	CASSPIVQGSEGYTF
TRBV2	NA	NA	TRBJ1-4	TGTGCCAGCAGGCAAACGCGACAGAATGAAAAACTGTTTTTT	CASRQTRQNEKLFF
TRBV5-4	NA	TRBD1	TRBJ1-2	TGTGCCAGCAGCTTCCCGACAGGGGGCGGTTATGGCTACACCTTC	CASSFPTGGGYGYTF
TRBV4-1	NA	TRBD1	TRBJ2-1	TGCGCCAGCAGGGTGACAGGGGCCGATGAGCAGTTCTTC	CASRVTGADEQFF
TRBV15	NA	NA	TRBJ1-2	TGTGCCACCAGCGCACAGATTGGAAACTATGGCTACACCTTC	CATSAQIGNYGYTF
TRBV4-1	NA	TRBD2	TRBJ2-5	TGCGCCAGCAGCCGGGGGACTAGCGGGTTCCAAGAGACCCAGTACTTC	CASSRGTSGFQETQYF
TRBV7-8	once	NA	TRBJ2-7	TGTGCCAGCAGATCGGGCCGGGGTGGCGAGCAGTACTTC	CASRSGRGGEQYF
TRBV7-9	NA	TRBD1	TRBJ2-2	TGTGCCAGCCTAGCAGGGGGTGACACCGGGGAGCTGTTTTTT	CASLAGGDTGELFF
TRBV7-3	NA	NA	TRBJ2-5	TGTGCCAGCAGCTTTACAGGGTTGAGGGAAGAGACCCAGTACTTC	CASSFTGLREETQYF
TRBV6-5	NA	NA	TRBJ2-7	TGTGCCAGCAGTTACTCGAAAGGTTGGGAGACCTACGAGCAGTACTTC	CASSYSKGWETYEQYF
TRBV19	once	TRBD1	TRBJ2-7	TGTGCCAGTAGTACCCCGGGCAGGGGGAAGTCGGGCGAGCAGTACTTC	CASSTPGRGKSGEQYF
TRBV7-9	NA	TRBD2	TRBJ2-5	TGTGCCAGCAGCTTCGTGATAGCGGGAGACGAGACCCAGTACTTC	CASSFVIAGDETQYF
TRBV4-1	NA	TRBD1	TRBJ1-5	TGCGCCAGCAGCCTAGGGACAGGGTACAATCAGCCCCAGCATTTT	CASSLGTGYNQPQHF
TRBV7-9	NA	NA	TRBJ1-2	TGTGCCAGCAGCTTAAGGGGGGGCTACACCTTC	CASSLRGGYTF
TRBV28	NA	NA	TRBJ2-7	TGTGCCAGCACCCCGGGACACGCGCTCTCCTACGAGCAGTACTTC	CASTPGHALSYEQYF